These T cell receptor beta chains were read from a single sample in a study of T-cell memory formation after mild COVID-19. One entry per CDR3 protein results from TCRdb running MiXCR on the 5' RACE reads. The table has approximately 490,000 distinct CDR3 sequences, 20% seen once. Sequenced sample: PBMCs or a T cell subset sorted from them (not recorded which). These receptors came from an adult woman who had mild COVID-19 (a few samples of this study predate the infection). Cell type and time point are not known. CDR3s include the opening cysteine and the closing phenylalanine or tryptophan. A D gene is named only where the DNA matches it firmly. Expanded clones get a size class; other rows say once, few or many, or leave the size out.

clone_size d_call cdr3_length j_call v_call cdr3_aa cdr3_nt
few . 13 TRBJ1-1 TRBV30 CAWSPAGNTEAFF TGTGCCTGGAGCCCTGCAGGGAACACTGAAGCTTTCTTT
. . 16 TRBJ2-1 TRBV5-1 CASSLDRGHSGNEQFF TGCGCCAGCAGCTTGGATAGGGGCCACTCCGGCAATGAGCAGTTCTTC
few TRBD2 16 TRBJ2-1 TRBV12-3/TRBV12-4 CASRAGTSGRRDEQFF TGTGCCAGCAGGGCCGGGACTAGCGGGAGGAGGGATGAGCAGTTCTTC
. TRBD1 15 TRBJ2-7 TRBV18 CASSPQGTGVYEQYF TGTGCCAGCTCACCACAAGGGACAGGGGTGTACGAGCAGTACTTC
. . 14 TRBJ1-2 TRBV7-9 CASSPGILNYGYTF TGTGCCAGCAGCCCCGGGATACTTAACTATGGCTACACCTTC
few . 17 TRBJ2-2 TRBV5-1 CASSYPSREVSHGELFF TGCGCCAGCAGCTATCCAAGCAGGGAAGTTTCTCACGGGGAGCTGTTTTTT
. . 13 TRBJ1-2 TRBV5-1 CASSAQGNYGYTF TGCGCCAGCAGCGCGCAGGGGAACTATGGCTACACCTTC
few TRBD1 14 TRBJ2-7 TRBV29-1 CSVRGQGWTYEQYF TGCAGCGTTCGAGGACAGGGTTGGACCTACGAGCAGTACTTC
. . 17 TRBJ2-6 TRBV5-1 CASSSGRQVSGANVLTF TGCGCCAGCAGTTCGGGAAGGCAGGTATCTGGGGCCAACGTCCTGACTTTC
. TRBD1 16 TRBJ1-5 TRBV6-5 CASNTTGGRSNQPQHF TGTGCCAGCAACACGACAGGGGGCAGGAGCAATCAGCCCCAGCATTTT
. . 18 TRBJ2-1 TRBV12-2 CASRSQRPSSASYNEQFF TGTGCAAGTCGCTCCCAAAGGCCCTCTAGTGCATCCTACAATGAGCAGTTCTTC
few TRBD1 16 TRBJ2-1 TRBV9 CASSVSGGTGNGRQFF TGTGCCAGCAGCGTATCTGGCGGGACAGGGAATGGACGGCAGTTCTTC
few TRBD1 17 TRBJ2-6 TRBV2 CASRAAGGVSGANVLTF TGTGCCAGCAGGGCGGCAGGGGGCGTCTCTGGGGCCAACGTCCTGACTTTC
. . 14 TRBJ2-3 TRBV10-2 CASSDGLAVDTQYF TGCGCCAGCAGTGATGGGCTAGCAGTGGATACGCAGTATTTT
. . 14 TRBJ1-6 TRBV7-2 CASSLSPGVSPLHF TGTGCCAGCAGCTTATCCCCCGGGGTCTCACCCCTCCACTTT
few . 12 TRBJ1-1 TRBV12-3/TRBV12-4 CASSLAIGGAFF TGTGCCAGCAGTTTAGCGATCGGGGGAGCTTTCTTT
. . 16 TRBJ2-1 TRBV9 CASSVTGDPPSFEQFF TGTGCCAGCAGCGTAACGGGGGACCCACCTTCCTTTGAGCAGTTCTTC
. . 14 TRBJ1-2 TRBV24-1 CATSDPGGGNGYTF TGTGCCACCAGTGACCCAGGAGGGGGGAATGGCTACACCTTC
. . 15 TRBJ2-7 TRBV18 CASSRLNRVSYEQYF TGTGCCAGCTCTCGCCTTAACAGGGTATCCTACGAGCAGTACTTC
. TRBD1 14 TRBJ1-2 TRBV7-2 CASSFLGGTGGYTF TGTGCCAGCAGCTTCTTAGGAGGGACAGGGGGCTACACCTTC
. . 15 TRBJ2-1 TRBV5-1 CASSLWGTGRDEQFF TGCGCCAGCAGCTTGTGGGGGACTGGGCGGGATGAGCAGTTCTTC
. . 12 TRBJ1-1 TRBV7-9 CASSLGVQKAFF TGTGCCAGCAGCTTAGGCGTCCAGAAGGCTTTCTTT